Listed here is a single T cell receptor (beta chain). Its antigen is undetermined. This sample was included in a study of shared clonotypes between healthy human individuals. Study-level background: CD4 naive cells filled three plates per donor, CD4 memory three, CD8 naive two and CD8 memory one. Notes on the study in general: Naive CD4 clonotypes overlapped across several donors at approximately 4.5%.

TCRdb's copy holds only in-frame clones and misses some; the assay was immunoSEQ multiplex PCR. The table has 600,000 to 750,000 clones, roughly 72% seen once. Sample: memory CD4+ T cells sorted from blood. The sample's subset: CD45RA-negative fraction. The source of this sequence is a woman aged 25-40 years in good health.

CDR3 nucleotides: TGCGCCAGCAGTGAGTCGTGGGGACAGGGGAGCTCTGGAAACACCATATATTTT. It is translated as CASSESWGQGSSGNTIYF. The V and J genes are TRBV10-1 and TRBJ1-3, with 10 bases identical to TRBD1. Per the germline V gene, CDR1 is WNHNN and CDR2 is SYGVQD (reference sequence). Trimming removed 0 bases from V and 0 bases from J; junction bases left unmatched: 5. This CDR3 has 18 amino acids.